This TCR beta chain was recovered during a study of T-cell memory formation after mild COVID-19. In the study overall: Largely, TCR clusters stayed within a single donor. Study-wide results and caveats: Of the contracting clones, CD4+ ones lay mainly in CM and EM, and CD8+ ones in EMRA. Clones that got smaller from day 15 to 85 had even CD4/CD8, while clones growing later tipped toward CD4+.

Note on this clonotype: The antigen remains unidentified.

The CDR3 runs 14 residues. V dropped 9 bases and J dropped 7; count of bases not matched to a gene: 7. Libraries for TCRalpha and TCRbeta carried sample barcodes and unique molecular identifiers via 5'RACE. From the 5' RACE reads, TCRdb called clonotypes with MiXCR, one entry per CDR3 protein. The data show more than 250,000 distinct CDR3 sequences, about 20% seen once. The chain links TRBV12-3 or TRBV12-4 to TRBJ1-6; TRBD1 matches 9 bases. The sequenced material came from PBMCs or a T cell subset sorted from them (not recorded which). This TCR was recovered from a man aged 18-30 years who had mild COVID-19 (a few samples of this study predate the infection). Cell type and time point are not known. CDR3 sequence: CASEGQGGNSPLHF. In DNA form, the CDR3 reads TGTGCCAGTGAGGGACAGGGCGGGAATTCACCCCTCCACTTT.